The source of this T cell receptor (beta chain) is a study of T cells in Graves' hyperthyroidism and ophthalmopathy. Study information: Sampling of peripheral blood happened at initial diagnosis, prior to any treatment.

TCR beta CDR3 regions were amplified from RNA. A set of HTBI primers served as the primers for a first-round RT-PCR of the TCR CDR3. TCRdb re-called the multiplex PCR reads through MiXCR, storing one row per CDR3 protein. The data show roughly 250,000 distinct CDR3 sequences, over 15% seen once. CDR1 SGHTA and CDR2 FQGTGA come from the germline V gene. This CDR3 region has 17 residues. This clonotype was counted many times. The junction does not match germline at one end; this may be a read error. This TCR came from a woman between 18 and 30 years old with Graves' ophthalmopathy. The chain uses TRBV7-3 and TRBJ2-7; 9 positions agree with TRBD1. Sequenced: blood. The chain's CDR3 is CASSLTPAGQGNIRQHF. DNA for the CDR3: TGTGCCAGCAGCTTAACACCCGCAGGACAGGGGAACATAAGGCAGCACTTC. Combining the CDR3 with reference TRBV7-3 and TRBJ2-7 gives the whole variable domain GAGVSQTPSNKVTEKGKYVELRCDPISGHTALYWYRQSLGQGPEFLIYFQGTGAADDSGLPNDRFFAVRPEGSVSTLKIQRTERGDSAVYLCASSLTPAGQGNIRQHFGPGTRLTVT.